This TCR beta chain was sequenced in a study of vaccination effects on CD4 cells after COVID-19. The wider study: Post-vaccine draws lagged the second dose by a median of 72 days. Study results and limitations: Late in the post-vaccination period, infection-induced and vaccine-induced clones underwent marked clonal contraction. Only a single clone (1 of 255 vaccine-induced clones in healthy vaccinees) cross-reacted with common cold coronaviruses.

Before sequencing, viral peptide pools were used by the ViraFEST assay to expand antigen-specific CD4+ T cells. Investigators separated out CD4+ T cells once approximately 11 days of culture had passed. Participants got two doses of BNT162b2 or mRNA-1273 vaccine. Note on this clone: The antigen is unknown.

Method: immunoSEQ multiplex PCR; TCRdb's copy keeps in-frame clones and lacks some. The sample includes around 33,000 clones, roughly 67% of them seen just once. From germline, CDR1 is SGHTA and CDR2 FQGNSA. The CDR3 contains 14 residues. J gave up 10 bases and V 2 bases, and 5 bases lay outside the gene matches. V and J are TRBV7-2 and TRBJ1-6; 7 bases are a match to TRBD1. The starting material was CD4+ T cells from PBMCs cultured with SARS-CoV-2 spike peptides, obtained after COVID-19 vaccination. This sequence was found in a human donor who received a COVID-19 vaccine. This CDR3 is CASSLLGGDSPLHF. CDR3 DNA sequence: TGTGCCAGCAGCTTACTAGGGGGCGACTCACCCCTCCACTTT.